Below are 6 T cell receptor beta chains sequenced from a single sample in a study of human T cells and chemical hapten exposure. TCRdb redid the calling of the RACE reads with MiXCR, one entry per CDR3 protein. The sample consists of around 380,000 distinct CDR3 sequences, around 5.5% of them appearing once. Time point: pre-sensitization, week 0. Noted treatment: therapeutic diphenylcyclopropenone sensitization with weekly scalp DPC. The sample in question was whole blood, obtained in connection with sensitization to the hapten diphenylcyclopropenone (DPC). The receptor set was obtained from a woman aged 18-29 years with alopecia areata. Some clones in this sample may be carry-over from other donors' samples.

The rearrangement joins TRBV12-3 or TRBV12-4 to TRBJ2-5, with 7 bases identical to TRBD1. The V gene end was trimmed by 8 bases and the J gene end by 2 bases; junction bases not matched to a gene: 5. The CDR3 is made up of 13 amino acids. The CDR3 DNA follows: TGTGCCAGCCGTTGGGGACAGCAAGAGACCCAGTACTTC. Amino acid sequence: CASRWGQQETQYF.

The rearrangement links TRBV27 to TRBJ2-7, with D hard to call. The CDR3 sequence is 13 residues long. The ends were cut back, 0 bases at V and 3 bases at J, with 6 bases in the middle. Looked up from germline, CDR1 is MNHEY and CDR2 is SMNVEV (reference sequence). In DNA form, the CDR3 reads TGTGCCAGCAGTTTATCGGCCAACTACGAGCAGTACTTC. The encoded protein is CASSLSANYEQYF.

This clonotype was found a few times. This chain joins TRBV2 and TRBJ1-2; unclear D gene. The CDR3 runs 13 residues. Germline V gene data show CDR1 as SNHLY and CDR2 as FYNNEI. V lost 0 bases and J 6 bases, leaving 8 bases between the germline ends. In DNA form, the CDR3 reads TGTGCCAGCAGTGAAGCGCTTCTCGATGGCTACACCTTC. It encodes CASSEALLDGYTF. Combining the CDR3 with reference TRBV2 and TRBJ1-2 gives the whole variable domain EPEVTQTPSHQVTQMGQEVILRCVPISNHLYFYWYRQILGQKVEFLVSFYNNEISEKSEIFDDQFSVERPDGSNFTLKIRSTKLEDSAMYFCASSEALLDGYTFGSGTRLTVV.

This clonotype has ten or more counts. CDR3 sequence (DNA): TGTGCCAGCGGTGGACAGGGGGCGGTCGGGGAGCTGTTTTTT. Its protein product is CASGGQGAVGELFF. This chain links TRBV6-1 with TRBJ2-2; 11 bases line up with TRBD1. Germline loops: CDR1 MNHNS, CDR2 SASEGT. V trimming: 8 bases; J trimming: 7 bases; junction bases outside the gene matches: 6. There are 14 residues in the CDR3.

This clonotype was observed a few times. This chain links TRBV7-2 with TRBJ2-5, with D perhaps TRBD1 (6 bases). V lost 2 bases, J lost 6 bases, and 22 bases lay in between. CDR3 length: 17 amino acids. Germline assignment: CDR1 SGHTA and CDR2 FQGNSA. The CDR3 region has the DNA TGTGCCAGCAGCTTAAGTCATGGCTCCCAAGGGGGAAAGACCCAGTACTTC. The encoded protein is CASSLSHGSQGGKTQYF.

The J gene is TRBJ2-3, the V gene TRBV9; TRBD1 might be the D (6 bases). Trimming cost V 3 bases and J 6 bases, with 8 bases left between them. The length of the CDR3 is 12 residues. From germline, CDR1 is SGDLS and CDR2 YYNGEE. CDR3 bases: TGTGCCAGCAGCGGGACAGCGGATACGCAGTATTTT. It codes for CASSGTADTQYF.